A selection of T cell receptor beta chains follows, all from one sample in a study of shared clonotypes between healthy human individuals. The assay was immunoSEQ multiplex PCR, and TCRdb's table has in-frame clones only and misses some. The table lists 950,000 to 1,300,000 clones, about 76% of them singletons, with less than 1.5% in the top ten. Sequencing used memory CD4+ T cells sorted from blood. These TCRs come from a man aged 18 to 35 in good health. The CDR3 runs from the conserved cysteine through the conserved F or W. The D gene is left open where the match is weak. Only some rows state a clone size, as once, few, many or a class for expanded clones.

>NA|TRBJ2-7|TRBV18|TRBD2
TGTGCCAGCTCACCACAGGGGACTAACGAGCAGTACTTC
CASSPQGTNEQYF
>NA|TRBJ2-1|TRBV6-5|NA
TGTGCCAGCAGTCGGAGCAATGAGCAGTTCTTC
CASSRSNEQFF
>NA|TRBJ2-5|TRBV28|TRBD2
TGTGCCAGCAGTAAAGCGGGGGGGCGGCAAGAGACCCAGTACTTC
CASSKAGGRQETQYF
>NA|TRBJ1-5|TRBV19|NA
TGTGCCAGTAGTATCCTGGGGTTTTATAGCAATCAGCCCCAGCATTTT
CASSILGFYSNQPQHF
>NA|TRBJ2-7|TRBV18|NA
TGTGCCAGCTCACCTGGGGCAGGTCTCTTCTACGAGCAGTACTTC
CASSPGAGLFYEQYF
>NA|TRBJ2-2|TRBV5-1|TRBD2
TGCGCCAGCAGCTGGGACTATCCGAACACCGGGGAGCTGTTTTTT
CASSWDYPNTGELFF
>NA|TRBJ1-1|TRBV6-1|TRBD1
TGTGCCAGCAGTGAATTACCTCAGGGGGGCACTGAAGCTTTCTTT
CASSELPQGGTEAFF
>NA|TRBJ1-3|TRBV2|NA
TGTGCCAGCCATCTCCTTTGGGGAAACACCATATATTTT
CASHLLWGNTIYF
>few|TRBJ1-3|TRBV5-1|NA
TGCGCCAGCAGCTTGGCCGGGAGCTCTGGAAACACCATATATTTT
CASSLAGSSGNTIYF
>few|TRBJ1-5|TRBV6-1|TRBD1
TGTGCCAGCAGTGAAGCTCAAGGACAGGGGGTCAATCAGCCCCAGCATTTT
CASSEAQGQGVNQPQHF
>NA|TRBJ1-6|TRBV18|NA
TGTGCCAGCTCACCAATCGGCCTAGGTTCACCCCTCCACTTT
CASSPIGLGSPLHF
>few|TRBJ2-3|TRBV5-8|NA
TGTGCCAGCAGCTTGGAAGGAGTAACGCAGTATTTT
CASSLEGVTQYF
>many|TRBJ2-7|TRBV6-1|TRBD2
TGTGCCAGCAGTGAGCTGAGCGGGAGGGCCCCATCCTACGAGCAGTACTTC
CASSELSGRAPSYEQYF
>NA|TRBJ2-2|TRBV29-1|TRBD2
TGCAGCGCCGAGCGGGGCAGGGACACCGGGGAGCTGTTTTTT
CSAERGRDTGELFF
>NA|TRBJ2-7|TRBV7-8|TRBD2
TGTGCCAGCAGCCCGGGACTAGCGGGGTTCCTCTACGAGCAGTACTTC
CASSPGLAGFLYEQYF
>NA|TRBJ1-5|TRBV29-1|NA
TGCAGCGTTGCACAGGAGGCGGGTCAGCCCCAGCATTTT
CSVAQEAGQPQHF
>NA|TRBJ2-5|TRBV5-4|TRBD1
TGTGCCAGCAGCTGGACAGGGGGGACGGGGACCCAGTACTTC
CASSWTGGTGTQYF
>NA|TRBJ2-7|TRBV5-6|NA
TGTGCCAGCAGCTACCGCATTGGGGTAACCAACGAGCAGTACTTC
CASSYRIGVTNEQYF
>few|TRBJ1-1|TRBV28|TRBD1
TGTGCCAGCAGCCCTCTGGGACAGGGGGCAAACACTGAAGCTTTCTTT
CASSPLGQGANTEAFF
>NA|TRBJ2-7|TRBV29-1|NA
TGCAGCGTTACTGAAGGAACCTACGAGCAGTACTTC
CSVTEGTYEQYF
>NA|TRBJ2-7|TRBV5-1|TRBD1
TGCGCCAGCAGCTTGCAGGGGGCCTCCTCCTACGAGCAGTACTTC
CASSLQGASSYEQYF
>NA|TRBJ2-6|TRBV6-5|NA
TGTGCCAGCCGGTCCCCGGACCCTGGGGCCAACGTCCTGACTTTC
CASRSPDPGANVLTF
>NA|TRBJ1-2|TRBV27|NA
TGTGCCAGCAGTTCCGCAAAGGGCTACACCTTC
CASSSAKGYTF
>NA|TRBJ2-4|TRBV7-9|NA
TGTGCCAGCAGCTTAGGGGCAGCCAAAAACATTCAGTACTTC
CASSLGAAKNIQYF
>NA|TRBJ2-3|TRBV9|TRBD2
TGTGCCAGCAGCGTAAATCCGGGGGGATCGGATACGCAGTATTTT
CASSVNPGGSDTQYF
>NA|TRBJ1-2|TRBV19|NA
TGTGCCAGTAAGGGGACATCGGAGGGCTATGGCTACACCTTC
CASKGTSEGYGYTF
>NA|TRBJ2-6|TRBV29-1|NA
TGCAGCGTTACCTCGGGCTCGCGGGGGGCCAACGTCCTGACTTTC
CSVTSGSRGANVLTF
>once|TRBJ2-3|TRBV21-1|NA
TGTGCCAGCAGCTTTCGGACTAGCGGTTGCACAGATACGCAGTATTTT
CASSFRTSGCTDTQYF
>NA|TRBJ2-5|TRBV19|TRBD1
TGTGCCAGTAGCCAACAGGGGACCAAGACCCAGTACTTC
CASSQQGTKTQYF
>NA|TRBJ1-3|TRBV6-5|NA
TGTGCCAGCAGTTACGGGGCGGGGAGCACCATATATTTT
CASSYGAGSTIYF
>NA|TRBJ2-6|TRBV15|NA
TGTGCCACCAGCAGACAGGCTGGGGCCAACGTCCTGACTTTC
CATSRQAGANVLTF
>NA|TRBJ2-7|TRBV19|TRBD2
TGTGCCACCCGTCGGGCGGGAGGGCCCTACGAGCAGTACTTC
CATRRAGGPYEQYF
>NA|TRBJ2-1|TRBV7-3|TRBD1
TGTGCCAGCAGCGCAGACAGGGCCACCTACAATGAGCAGTTCTTC
CASSADRATYNEQFF
>NA|TRBJ2-7|TRBV10-3|NA
TGTGCCATCGGGGGAGCCTACGAGCAGTACTTC
CAIGGAYEQYF
>NA|TRBJ1-2|TRBV19|NA
TGTGCCAGTAGATTCCAGGACGGATGGCACTATGGCTACACCTTC
CASRFQDGWHYGYTF
>NA|TRBJ2-5|TRBV11-1|TRBD2
TGTGCCAGCAGCTTCGGACTAGCGGATCAAGAGACCCAGTACTTC
CASSFGLADQETQYF
>NA|TRBJ2-7|TRBV27|TRBD1
TGTGCCAGCAGCCGCAGGGGGACCTACGAGCAGTACTTC
CASSRRGTYEQYF
>NA|TRBJ1-2|TRBV11-2|NA
TGTGCCAGCAGCCCCATCCAAACAGGGTATGGCTACACCTTC
CASSPIQTGYGYTF
>NA|TRBJ1-6|TRBV7-2|NA
TGTGCCAGCAGCTTATTTGGAAAACACCGGCCCCTCCACTTT
CASSLFGKHRPLHF
>NA|TRBJ1-2|TRBV10-3|NA
TGTGCCTCCCAGGCAGCGAACTATGGCTACACCTTC
CASQAANYGYTF
>NA|TRBJ1-3|TRBV30|NA
TGTGCCTGGAGTGTGCGGAGTCATGACACCATATATTTT
CAWSVRSHDTIYF
>once|TRBJ1-3|TRBV6-1|TRBD1
TGTGCCAGCGACAGGGCTGGAAACACCATATATTTT
CASDRAGNTIYF
>NA|TRBJ2-3|TRBV5-6|NA
TGTGCCAGCTCCTTGGTCAGGGGCACAGATACGCAGTATTTT
CASSLVRGTDTQYF
>NA|TRBJ1-1|TRBV9|NA
TGTGCCAGCAGCGGGACTGAAGCTTTCTTT
CASSGTEAFF
>few|TRBJ1-2|TRBV5-1|TRBD1
TGCGCCAGCAGCTTGGAACAGGGGGCTGGCTACACCTTC
CASSLEQGAGYTF
>few|TRBJ2-7|TRBV2|NA
TGTGCCAGCAGTGAATCCGGGACGGCCCCCTACGAGCAGTACTTC
CASSESGTAPYEQYF